This T cell receptor beta chain is from a study of T cells in Graves' hyperthyroidism and ophthalmopathy. The overall study: Peripheral blood was obtained at initial diagnosis, preceding any treatment. Study-wide results and limits: Blood also carried most thyroid clonotypes expanded above 0.001. Median prediction lead before ophthalmopathy onset was around 6.9 months with the model.

On this clonotype itself: Its antigen is not known.

Germline lookup yields CDR1 MNHEY and CDR2 SMNVEV (reference sequence). The V segment lost 6 bases and the J segment 7 bases; nucleotides outside the gene matches: 7. The CDR3 is 14 residues long. What was amplified from RNA transcripts were TCR beta CDR3 regions. The study used the HTBI primer set for a first-round RT-PCR of the TCR CDR3. One entry per CDR3 protein, called by TCRdb with MiXCR from the multiplex PCR reads. The data contain hundreds of thousands of distinct CDR3 sequences, approximately 18% of them seen just once; the ten biggest clones take up roughly a sixth. When hyperthyroidism was first diagnosed, the blood sample was taken, preceding any ophthalmopathy symptoms.

The sample consisted of blood. This receptor was identified in a woman aged 50 to 60 with Graves' hyperthyroidism that later progressed to Graves' ophthalmopathy. The V call is TRBV27, the J call TRBJ1-4; 8 bases line up with TRBD1. CDR3 sequence reads: CASRTGGRSEKLFF. As DNA, the CDR3 is TGTGCCAGCAGAACAGGGGGACGGAGTGAAAAACTGTTTTTT. The entire variable domain, with the rest obtained from reference TRBV27 and TRBJ1-4, is as follows: EAQVTQNPRYLITVTGKKLTVTCSQNMNHEYMSWYRQDPGLGLRQIYYSMNVEVTDKGDVPEGYKVSRKEKRNFPLILESPSPNQTSLYFCASRTGGRSEKLFFGSGTQLSVL.